The clone carrying this TCR beta chain occurred many times. Some clones are missing from TCRdb's copy, which holds only in-frame ones; the method was immunoSEQ multiplex PCR. The table shows a few hundred thousand clones, with around 87% occurring only once. Germline CDR1 is LGHNT and CDR2 is FRNRAP. This CDR3 region has 15 residues. Deletions cut 7 bases from V and 6 bases from J, with 21 bases between. Stated treatment: roughly 20 received Ad26.COV2.S at low or high dose, single or two shots; 5 received placebo; per-sample allocation not given. Sample collection was performed on day 63 after the first vaccine or placebo injection. These data come from a study of Ad26.COV2.S vaccination and SARS-CoV-2 variants.

The chain couples TRBV12-5 to TRBJ1-1, with TRBD1 as a possible D gene (6 bases). Sequencing was performed on peripheral blood, taken in a trial of Ad26.COV2.S vaccine versus placebo. This TCR was sampled from a person between 18 and 65 years old who received the Ad26.COV2.S COVID-19 vaccine or a placebo. This CDR3 is CASAPTRGGSAEAFF. The CDR3 nucleotides read TGTGCTAGTGCCCCTACGAGGGGGGGCTCCGCTGAAGCTTTCTTT.